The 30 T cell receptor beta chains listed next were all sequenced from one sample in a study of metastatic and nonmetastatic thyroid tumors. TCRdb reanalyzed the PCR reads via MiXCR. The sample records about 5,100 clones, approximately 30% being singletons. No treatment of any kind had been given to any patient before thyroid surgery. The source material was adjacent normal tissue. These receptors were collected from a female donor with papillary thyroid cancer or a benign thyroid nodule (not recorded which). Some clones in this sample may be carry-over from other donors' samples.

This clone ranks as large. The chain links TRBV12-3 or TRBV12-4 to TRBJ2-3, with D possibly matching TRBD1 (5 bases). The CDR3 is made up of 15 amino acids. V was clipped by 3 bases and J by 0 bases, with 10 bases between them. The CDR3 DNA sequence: TGTGCCAGCAGTTTGGGGCTGTCTAGCACAGATACGCAGTATTTT. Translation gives CASSLGLSSTDTQYF.

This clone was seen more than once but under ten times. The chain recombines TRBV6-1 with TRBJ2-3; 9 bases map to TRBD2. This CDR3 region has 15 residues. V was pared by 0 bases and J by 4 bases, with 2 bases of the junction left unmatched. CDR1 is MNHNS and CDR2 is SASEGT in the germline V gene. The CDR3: CASSEASGSADTQYF. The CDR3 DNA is TGTGCCAGCAGTGAAGCTAGCGGGAGTGCAGATACGCAGTATTTT.

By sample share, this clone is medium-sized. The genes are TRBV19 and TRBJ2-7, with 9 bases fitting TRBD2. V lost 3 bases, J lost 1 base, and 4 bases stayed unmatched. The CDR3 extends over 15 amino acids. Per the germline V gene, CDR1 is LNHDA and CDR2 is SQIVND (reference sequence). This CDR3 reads CASSIETSGSYEQYF. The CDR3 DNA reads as TGTGCCAGTAGTATTGAAACTAGCGGGTCCTACGAGCAGTACTTC.

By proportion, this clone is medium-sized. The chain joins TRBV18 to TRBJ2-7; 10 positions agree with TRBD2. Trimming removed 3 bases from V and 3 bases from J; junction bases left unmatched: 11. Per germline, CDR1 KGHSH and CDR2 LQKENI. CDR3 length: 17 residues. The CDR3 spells CASSPLGPGTSVYEQYF. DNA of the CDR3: TGTGCCAGCTCACCTCTCGGCCCCGGGACTAGCGTCTACGAGCAGTACTTC.

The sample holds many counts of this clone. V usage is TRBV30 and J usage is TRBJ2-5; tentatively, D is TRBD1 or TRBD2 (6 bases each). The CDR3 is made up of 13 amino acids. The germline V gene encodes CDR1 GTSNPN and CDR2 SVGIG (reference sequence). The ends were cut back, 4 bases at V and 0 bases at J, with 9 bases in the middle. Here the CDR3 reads CAWTRDNQETQYF. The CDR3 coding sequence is TGTGCCTGGACGCGGGACAACCAAGAGACCCAGTACTTC.

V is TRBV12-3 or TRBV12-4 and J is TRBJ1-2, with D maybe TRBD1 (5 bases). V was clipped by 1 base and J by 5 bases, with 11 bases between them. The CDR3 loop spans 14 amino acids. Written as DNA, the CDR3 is TGTGCCAGCAGTTTAGGTCCCCGGGGGTATGGCTACACCTTC. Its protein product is CASSLGPRGYGYTF.

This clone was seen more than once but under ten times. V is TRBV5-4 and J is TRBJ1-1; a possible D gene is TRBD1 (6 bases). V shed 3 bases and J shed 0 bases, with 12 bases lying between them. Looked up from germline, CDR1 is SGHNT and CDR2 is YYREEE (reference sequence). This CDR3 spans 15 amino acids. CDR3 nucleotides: TGTGCCAGCAGCTATTCACAGGGAATGAACACTGAAGCTTTCTTT. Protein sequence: CASSYSQGMNTEAFF.

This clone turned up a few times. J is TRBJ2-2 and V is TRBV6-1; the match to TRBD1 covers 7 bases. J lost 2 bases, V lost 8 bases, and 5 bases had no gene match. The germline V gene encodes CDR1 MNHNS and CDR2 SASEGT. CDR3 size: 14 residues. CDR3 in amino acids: CASQRDSNTGELFF. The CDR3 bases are TGTGCCAGCCAAAGGGACAGTAACACCGGGGAGCTGTTTTTT.

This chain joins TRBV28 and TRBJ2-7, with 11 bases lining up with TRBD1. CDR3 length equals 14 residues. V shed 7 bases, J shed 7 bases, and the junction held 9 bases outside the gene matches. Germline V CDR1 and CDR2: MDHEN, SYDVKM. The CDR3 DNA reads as TGTGCCAGCATTCCCCCTGGGACAGGGGGAGAGCAGTACTTC. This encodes CASIPPGTGGEQYF.

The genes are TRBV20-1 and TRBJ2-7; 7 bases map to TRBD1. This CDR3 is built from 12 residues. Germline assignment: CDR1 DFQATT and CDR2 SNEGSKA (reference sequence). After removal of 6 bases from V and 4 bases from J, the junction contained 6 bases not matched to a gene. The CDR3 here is CSARDRRYEQYF. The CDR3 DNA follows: TGCAGTGCCAGGGACAGACGTTACGAGCAGTACTTC.

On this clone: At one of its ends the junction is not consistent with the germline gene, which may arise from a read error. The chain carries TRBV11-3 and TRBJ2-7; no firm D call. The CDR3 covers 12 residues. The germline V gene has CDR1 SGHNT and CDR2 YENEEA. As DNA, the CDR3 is TGTTCCAGCAGCTTTACATGCCACGAGCGGTACTTC. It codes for CSSSFTCHERYF.

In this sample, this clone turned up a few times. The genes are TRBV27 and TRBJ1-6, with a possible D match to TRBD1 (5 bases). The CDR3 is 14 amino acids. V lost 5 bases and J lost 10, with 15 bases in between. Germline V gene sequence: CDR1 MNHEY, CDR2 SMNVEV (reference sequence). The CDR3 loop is CASSSRVGKSPLHF. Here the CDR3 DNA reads TGTGCCAGCAGTAGCAGGGTGGGAAAGTCACCCCTCCACTTT.

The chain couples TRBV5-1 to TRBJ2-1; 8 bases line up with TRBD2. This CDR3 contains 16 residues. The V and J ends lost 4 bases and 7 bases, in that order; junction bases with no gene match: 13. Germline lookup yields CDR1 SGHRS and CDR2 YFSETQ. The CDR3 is CASSPGTIAGINEQFF. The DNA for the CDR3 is TGCGCCAGCAGCCCAGGGACAATAGCGGGAATTAATGAGCAGTTCTTC.

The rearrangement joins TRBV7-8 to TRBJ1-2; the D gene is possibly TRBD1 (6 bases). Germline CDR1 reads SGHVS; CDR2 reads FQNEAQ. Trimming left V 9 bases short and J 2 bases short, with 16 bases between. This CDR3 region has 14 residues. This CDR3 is CASALGHKNYGYTF. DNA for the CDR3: TGTGCCAGTGCACTGGGACACAAGAACTATGGCTACACCTTC.

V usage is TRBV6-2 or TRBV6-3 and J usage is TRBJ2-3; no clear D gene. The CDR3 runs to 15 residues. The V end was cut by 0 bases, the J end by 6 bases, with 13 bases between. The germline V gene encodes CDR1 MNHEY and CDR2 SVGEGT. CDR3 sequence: CASSYSRPLGDTQYF. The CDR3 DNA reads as TGTGCCAGCAGTTACTCGCGCCCCCTAGGCGATACGCAGTATTTT.

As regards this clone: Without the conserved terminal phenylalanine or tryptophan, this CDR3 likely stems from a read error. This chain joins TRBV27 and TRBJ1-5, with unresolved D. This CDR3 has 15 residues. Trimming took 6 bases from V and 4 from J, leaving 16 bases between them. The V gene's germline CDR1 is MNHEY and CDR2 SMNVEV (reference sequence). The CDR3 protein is CASRPCTALNQPQHL. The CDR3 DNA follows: TGTGCCAGCAGGCCCTGCACGGCCTTGAATCAGCCCCAGCATTTA.

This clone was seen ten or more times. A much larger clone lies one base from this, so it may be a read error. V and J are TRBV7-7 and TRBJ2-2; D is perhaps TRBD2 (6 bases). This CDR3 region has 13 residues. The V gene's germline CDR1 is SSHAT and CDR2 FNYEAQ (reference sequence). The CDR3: CASGLDSGGELFF. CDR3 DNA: TGTGCTAGCGGCTTAGATTCCGGTGGGGAGCTGTTTTTT.

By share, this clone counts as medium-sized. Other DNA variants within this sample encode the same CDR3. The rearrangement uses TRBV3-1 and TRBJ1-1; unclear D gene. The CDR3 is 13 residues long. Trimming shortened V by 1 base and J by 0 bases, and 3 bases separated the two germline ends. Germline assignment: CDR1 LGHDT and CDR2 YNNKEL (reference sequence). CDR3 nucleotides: TGTGCCAGCAGCCAAGCCTTGAACACTGAAGCTTTCTTT. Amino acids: CASSQALNTEAFF.

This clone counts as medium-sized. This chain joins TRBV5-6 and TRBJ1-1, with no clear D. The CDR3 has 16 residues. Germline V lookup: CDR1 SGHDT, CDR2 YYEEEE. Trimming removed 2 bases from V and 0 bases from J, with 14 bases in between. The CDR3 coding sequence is TGTGCCAGCAGCTTTAGCTCGACCGAGTTGAACACTGAAGCTTTCTTT. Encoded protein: CASSFSSTELNTEAFF.

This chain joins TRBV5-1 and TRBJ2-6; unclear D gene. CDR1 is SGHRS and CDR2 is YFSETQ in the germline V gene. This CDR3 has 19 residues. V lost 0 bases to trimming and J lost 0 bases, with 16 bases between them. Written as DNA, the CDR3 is TGCGCCAGCAGCTTGGCCGGTGGCAGAAGAAACTCTGGGGCCAACGTCCTGACTTTC. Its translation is CASSLAGGRRNSGANVLTF.

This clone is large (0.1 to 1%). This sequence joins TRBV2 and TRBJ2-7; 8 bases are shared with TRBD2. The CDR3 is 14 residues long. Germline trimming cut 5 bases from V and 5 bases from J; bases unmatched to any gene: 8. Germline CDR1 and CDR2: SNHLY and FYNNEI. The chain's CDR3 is CASSLPAGEHEQYF. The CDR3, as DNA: TGTGCCAGCAGTCTCCCAGCGGGAGAACACGAGCAGTACTTC.

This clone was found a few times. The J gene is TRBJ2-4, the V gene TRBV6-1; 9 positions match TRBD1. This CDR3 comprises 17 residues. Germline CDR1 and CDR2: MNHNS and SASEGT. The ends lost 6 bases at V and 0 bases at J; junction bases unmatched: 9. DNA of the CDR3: TGTGCCAGCAGACCCCTACAGGGGGCGCGAGCCAAAAACATTCAGTACTTC. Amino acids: CASRPLQGARAKNIQYF.

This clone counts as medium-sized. The chain's CDR3 is CASSQSKGNEQFF. Here the CDR3 DNA reads TGTGCCAGCAGCCAGTCGAAAGGGAATGAGCAGTTCTTC. This sequence joins TRBV7-9 and TRBJ2-1, with D unresolved. Germline V gives CDR1 SEHNR, CDR2 FQNEAQ (reference sequence). CDR3 length equals 13 residues. V gave up 5 bases and J gave up 7 bases, with 12 bases separating them. Full variable domain (outside the CDR3, taken from reference TRBV7-9 and TRBJ2-1): DTGVSQNPRHKITKRGQNVTFRCDPISEHNRLYWYRQTLGQGPEFLTYFQNEAQLEKSRLLSDRFSAERPKGSFSTLEIQRTEQGDSAMYLCASSQSKGNEQFFGPGTRLTVL.

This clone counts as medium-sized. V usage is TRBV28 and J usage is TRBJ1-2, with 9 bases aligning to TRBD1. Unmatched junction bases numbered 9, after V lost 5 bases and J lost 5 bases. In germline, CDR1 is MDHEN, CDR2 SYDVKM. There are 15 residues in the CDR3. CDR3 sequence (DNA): TGTGCCAGCAGTCTCAGGACAGGGGAATATTATGGCTACACCTTC. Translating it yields CASSLRTGEYYGYTF.

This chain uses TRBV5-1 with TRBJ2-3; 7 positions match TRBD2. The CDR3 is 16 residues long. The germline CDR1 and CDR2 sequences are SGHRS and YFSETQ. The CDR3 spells CSSSLWGRADTDTQYF. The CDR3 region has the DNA TGCTCTAGCAGCTTGTGGGGGAGGGCCGACACGGATACGCAGTATTTT.

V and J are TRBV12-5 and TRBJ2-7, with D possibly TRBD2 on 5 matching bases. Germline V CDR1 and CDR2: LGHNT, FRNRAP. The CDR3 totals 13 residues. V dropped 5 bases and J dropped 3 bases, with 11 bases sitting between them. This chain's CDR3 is CASGVGLIYEQYF. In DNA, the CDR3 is TGTGCTAGTGGTGTAGGACTGATCTACGAGCAGTACTTC.

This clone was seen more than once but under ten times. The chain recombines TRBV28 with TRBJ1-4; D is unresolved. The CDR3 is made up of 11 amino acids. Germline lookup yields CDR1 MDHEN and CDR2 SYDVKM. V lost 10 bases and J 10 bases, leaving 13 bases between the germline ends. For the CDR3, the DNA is TGTGCCACCCATATAGACGGAAAACTGTTTTTT. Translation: CATHIDGKLFF.

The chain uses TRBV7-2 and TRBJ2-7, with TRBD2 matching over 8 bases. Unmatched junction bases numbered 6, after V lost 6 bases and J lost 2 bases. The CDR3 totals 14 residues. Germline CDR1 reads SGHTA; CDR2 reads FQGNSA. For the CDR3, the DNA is TGTGCCAGCAGAACCGTAGCGGGGACCTACGAGCAGTACTTC. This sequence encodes CASRTVAGTYEQYF.

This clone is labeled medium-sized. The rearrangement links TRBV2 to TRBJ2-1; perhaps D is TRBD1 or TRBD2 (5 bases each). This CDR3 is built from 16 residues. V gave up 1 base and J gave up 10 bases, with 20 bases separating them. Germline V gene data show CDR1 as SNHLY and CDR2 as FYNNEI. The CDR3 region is CASSEGPGPGTGEQFF. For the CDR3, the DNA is TGTGCCAGCAGTGAAGGGCCGGGACCGGGAACCGGCGAGCAGTTCTTC.

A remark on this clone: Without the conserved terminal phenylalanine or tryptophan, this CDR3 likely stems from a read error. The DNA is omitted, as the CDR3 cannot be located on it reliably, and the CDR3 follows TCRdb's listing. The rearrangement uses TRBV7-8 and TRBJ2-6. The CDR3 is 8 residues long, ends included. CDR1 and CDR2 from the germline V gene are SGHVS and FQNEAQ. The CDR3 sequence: CASSQDIS.